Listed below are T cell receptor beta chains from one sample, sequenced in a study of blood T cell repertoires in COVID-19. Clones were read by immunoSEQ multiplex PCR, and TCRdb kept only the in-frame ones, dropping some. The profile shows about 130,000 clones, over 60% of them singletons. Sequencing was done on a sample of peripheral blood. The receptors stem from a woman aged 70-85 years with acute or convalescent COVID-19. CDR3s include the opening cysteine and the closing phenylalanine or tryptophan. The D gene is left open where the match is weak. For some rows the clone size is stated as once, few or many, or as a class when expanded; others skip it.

TGTGCCAGCAGCATAAGCGGAGCTATCACAGATACGCAGTATTTT	CASSISGAITDTQYF	.	TRBV9	TRBJ2-3	.
TGTGCCAGCAGCATAGACACGAGCTCCTACAATGAGCAGTTCTTC	CASSIDTSSYNEQFF	.	TRBV5-5	TRBJ2-1	.
TGTGCCAGCAGCCCCGGGACAGGCCATAATGAAAAACTGTTTTTT	CASSPGTGHNEKLFF	.	TRBV7-9	TRBJ1-4	TRBD1
TGTGCCAGCAGCCAAGAGACAGGGAGCTCCTACGAGCAGTACTTC	CASSQETGSSYEQYF	.	TRBV3-1/TRBV3-2	TRBJ2-7	TRBD1
TGTGCCAGCAGCACGGCAGGGACAGGGGGCTACAATGAGCAGTTCTTC	CASSTAGTGGYNEQFF	.	TRBV5-5	TRBJ2-1	TRBD1
TGTGCCAGCAGTCCTAGCGGGAGGGCCGAAGATACGCAGTATTTT	CASSPSGRAEDTQYF	.	TRBV28	TRBJ2-3	TRBD2
TGTGCCAGCAGTTTTGGTAACAGGGTAGAAACTGAAGCTTTCTTT	CASSFGNRVETEAFF	.	TRBV27	TRBJ1-1	.
TGTGCCAGCTCACCACCAGCTAGCGGGGGATACAATGAGCAGTTCTTC	CASSPPASGGYNEQFF	.	TRBV18	TRBJ2-1	TRBD2
TGTGCCAGCAGCAACTCCGGGACACCTGGTGAAAAACTGTTTTTT	CASSNSGTPGEKLFF	.	TRBV7-8	TRBJ1-4	.
TGTGCCAGCACCTCCCAGGGGAGAGAGACCCAGTACTTC	CASTSQGRETQYF	.	TRBV12-3/TRBV12-4	TRBJ2-5	.
TGCAGCGTTGCATACTATAGGGGCTCCTACGAGCAGTACTTC	CSVAYYRGSYEQYF	.	TRBV29-1	TRBJ2-7	.
TGTGCCAGCAGGGCAGGGTTATCCTACGAGCAGTACTTC	CASRAGLSYEQYF	.	TRBV3-1/TRBV3-2	TRBJ2-7	.
TGTGCCAGCAGCCACCCCGGGACTAGCCCAGTGGGCACAGATACGCAGTATTTT	CASSHPGTSPVGTDTQYF	.	TRBV5-5	TRBJ2-3	TRBD2
TGTGCCAGCAGTCCTGCGGACAGGGTGGTATACGAGCAGTACTTC	CASSPADRVVYEQYF	few	TRBV2	TRBJ2-7	TRBD1
TGTGCCAGCAGCTTGGTACAGGGGGCAAACTATGGCTACACCTTC	CASSLVQGANYGYTF	.	TRBV7-2	TRBJ1-2	TRBD1
TGTGCCAGCAGCTCATTGATTGGGCGGGGACCGACCGGGGAGCTGTTTTTT	CASSSLIGRGPTGELFF	.	TRBV5-6	TRBJ2-2	.